One and the same sample provided the 19 T cell receptor beta chains below, sequenced in a study of vaccination effects on CD4 cells after COVID-19. Their target antigens are unknown. ViraFEST assay sequencing came after antigen-specific CD4+ T cells were expanded with viral peptide pools. Culture proceeded for more than nine days, and CD4+ T cells were then isolated. Participants received two doses of either the BNT162b2 or mRNA-1273 vaccine. TCRdb keeps only in-frame clones here, not all; method: immunoSEQ multiplex PCR. The data contain roughly 46,000 clones, about 74% of them singletons. The starting material was CD4+ T cells from PBMCs cultured with HCoV-OC43 spike peptides, obtained after COVID-19 vaccination. The subset denotes: HCoV-OC43 spike overlapping peptide pool stimulation. The receptors shown here come from a human donor who received a COVID-19 vaccine.

CDR3 sequence reads: CASSLPGGDPYNEQFF. The DNA of the CDR3 is TGTGCCAGCAGCTTACCTGGGGGAGACCCGTACAATGAGCAGTTCTTC. The rearrangement uses TRBV7-2 and TRBJ2-1, with D perhaps TRBD1 or TRBD2 (5 bases each). The CDR3 sequence is 16 residues long. The V and J ends lost 2 bases and 4 bases respectively, with 15 bases between them. Germline CDR1 reads SGHTA; CDR2 reads FQGNSA.

The chain has TRBV4-1 and TRBJ1-1, with TRBD1 matching 12 bases. Germline values: CDR1 MGHRA, CDR2 YSYEKL. V lost 4 bases and J lost 2; bases outside the gene matches: 5. The CDR3 loop spans 16 amino acids. CDR3 region: CASSPGTGGVNTEAFF. The CDR3 bases are TGCGCCAGCAGCCCCGGGACAGGGGGCGTTAACACTGAAGCTTTCTTT.

The rearrangement joins TRBV14 to TRBJ1-6; D is uncertain. This CDR3 comprises 16 residues. V was trimmed by 1 base and J by 6 bases, leaving 13 bases between them. Germline V gives CDR1 SGHDN, CDR2 FVKESK. The CDR3 here is CASSQGRIYLNSPLHF. Here the CDR3 DNA reads TGTGCCAGCAGCCAAGGCCGAATATACCTTAATTCACCCCTCCACTTT.

V is TRBV29-1 and J is TRBJ1-4; D uncertain. CDR3 size: 11 residues. Per the germline V gene, CDR1 is SQVTM and CDR2 is ANQGSEA. Trimming took off 7 bases at V and 8 bases at J, with 11 bases between the two ends. CDR3 nucleotides: TGCAGCGCCGAAAGGAGGGAAAAACTGTTTTTT. It yields the protein CSAERREKLFF. Based on the CDR3 plus reference TRBV29-1 and TRBJ1-4, the full variable domain is SAVISQKPSRDICQRGTSLTIQCQVDSQVTMMFWYRQQPGQSLTLIATANQGSEATYESGFVIDKFPISRPNLTFSTLTVSNMSPEDSSIYLCSAERREKLFFGSGTQLSVL.

This chain joins TRBV5-1 and TRBJ2-3, with 11 bases that match TRBD2. CDR1 and CDR2 (germline): SGHRS, YFSETQ. The CDR3 has 17 amino acids. The V gene end was trimmed by 7 bases and the J gene end by 0 bases; junction bases not matched to a gene: 10. The chain's CDR3 is CASSGLAGGLSTDTQYF. CDR3 DNA sequence: TGCGCCAGCTCAGGGCTAGCGGGAGGCCTCAGCACAGATACGCAGTATTTT.

V usage is TRBV19 and J usage is TRBJ1-1, with D perhaps matching TRBD1 (5 bases). Trimming pared 4 bases from V and 4 bases from J, leaving 19 bases between. The length of the CDR3 is 16 residues. Germline V gene lookup returns CDR1 LNHDA and CDR2 SQIVND (reference sequence). The CDR3 DNA reads as TGTGCCAGTAGTACCTTGCAACAAACAGGCGGCACTGAAGCTTTCTTT. This codes for CASSTLQQTGGTEAFF.

The chain joins TRBV5-1 to TRBJ2-1, with D perhaps matching TRBD2 (5 bases). This CDR3 is built from 18 residues. V was cut by 5 bases and J by 0 bases, with 21 bases left in between. Germline V gene sequence: CDR1 SGHRS, CDR2 YFSETQ. The CDR3 sequence: CASRNYSVGFRSYNEQFF. CDR3 coding DNA: TGCGCCAGCAGAAATTATAGCGTGGGGTTTCGCTCCTACAATGAGCAGTTCTTC.

The V call is TRBV12-3 or TRBV12-4, the J call TRBJ1-1, with D uncertain. Deletions cut 4 bases from V and 3 bases from J, with 0 bases between. This CDR3 is 10 amino acids long. CDR3 loop: CASSYTEAFF. The CDR3 DNA reads TGTGCCAGCAGTTACACTGAAGCTTTCTTT.

The chain couples TRBV19 to TRBJ1-4, with a possible D match to TRBD1 (6 bases). Germline CDR1 LNHDA, CDR2 SQIVND (reference sequence). This CDR3 spans 17 amino acids. The V and J ends lost 4 bases and 5 bases respectively, with 20 bases between them. The CDR3 protein is CASSNGEAGDDNEKLFF. In DNA, the CDR3 is TGTGCCAGTAGTAATGGGGAGGCAGGGGACGACAATGAAAAACTGTTTTTT.

This chain uses TRBV10-1 with TRBJ1-3; possible D gene TRBD1, 5 bases. Germline values: CDR1 WNHNN, CDR2 SYGVQD (reference sequence). Trimming took 4 bases from V and 3 from J, leaving 22 bases between them. The CDR3 extends over 18 amino acids. CDR3 in amino acids: CASSGIGYGPDSGNTIYF. CDR3 coding DNA: TGCGCCAGCAGTGGGATCGGATATGGCCCCGACAGTGGAAACACCATATATTTT.

The chain combines TRBV2 with TRBJ1-1; a possible D gene is TRBD1 (6 bases). Germline V gene sequence: CDR1 SNHLY, CDR2 FYNNEI. This CDR3 has 14 amino acids. Trimming cost V 6 bases and J 1 base, with 12 bases left between them. The CDR3: CASRGRGGNTEAFF. The CDR3 DNA sequence: TGTGCCAGCAGGGGTAGGGGGGGGAACACTGAAGCTTTCTTT.

The chain uses TRBV19 and TRBJ1-1; tentative D call: TRBD1 (5 bases). The CDR3 length is 15 residues. In germline, CDR1 is LNHDA, CDR2 SQIVND (reference sequence). Trimming stripped 4 bases from V and 3 bases from J, with 15 bases between. The CDR3, as DNA: TGTGCCAGTAGTAGCCTTGGGGCGGGGGACACTGAAGCTTTCTTT. It specifies CASSSLGAGDTEAFF. The full variable domain, rest sourced from reference TRBV19 and TRBJ1-1, is DGGITQSPKYLFRKEGQNVTLSCEQNLNHDAMYWYRQDPGQGLRLIYYSQIVNDFQKGDIAEGYSVSREKKESFPLTVTSAQKNPTAFYLCASSSLGAGDTEAFFGQGTRLTVV.

V and J are TRBV5-1 and TRBJ1-1; tentatively, D is TRBD1 (6 bases). CDR1 is SGHRS and CDR2 is YFSETQ in the germline V gene. Trimming took off 0 bases at V and 8 bases at J, with 17 bases between the two ends. The CDR3 runs 15 residues. The CDR3 DNA reads as TGCGCCAGCAGCTTGGGAGCCAGGGGCGGAGTGGAAGCTTTCTTT. Its protein product is CASSLGARGGVEAFF.

Points on this clone: An end of the junction differs from the germline gene, which may be a read error. The CDR3 DNA reads as TGTGCCAGCAGTCAAGGACTAGTTATATACGAGCAGTACTTC. Translated: CASSQGLVIYEQYF. This rearrangement joins TRBV3-1 (or the pseudogene TRBV3-2) to TRBJ2-7; 7 nucleotides agree with TRBD2. There are 14 residues in the CDR3. CDR1 is LGHDT, CDR2 YNNKEL, per germline (reference sequence).

The J gene is TRBJ2-6, the V gene TRBV28; no clear D. From germline, CDR1 is MDHEN and CDR2 SYDVKM. Trimming left V 8 bases short and J 2 bases short, with 16 bases between. The CDR3 is 16 amino acids. As DNA, the CDR3 is TGTGCCAGCTCCCTTCCGGGCGTCGCTGGGGCCAACGTCCTGACTTTC. This encodes CASSLPGVAGANVLTF.

V usage is TRBV28 and J usage is TRBJ2-7; 9 positions agree with TRBD1. V was pared by 5 bases and J by 0 bases, with 5 bases of the junction left unmatched. CDR3 length: 15 amino acids. Germline assignment: CDR1 MDHEN and CDR2 SYDVKM. In DNA form, the CDR3 reads TGTGCCAGCAGTCCTCCGGGACAGGGCTCCTACGAGCAGTACTTC. It translates to CASSPPGQGSYEQYF.

The chain employs TRBV2 and TRBJ1-5, with D perhaps TRBD1 (5 bases). Trimming removed 5 bases from V and 0 bases from J, with 11 bases in between. The germline CDR1 and CDR2 sequences are SNHLY and FYNNEI. The CDR3 consists of 15 residues. The CDR3 DNA reads as TGTGCCAGCAGTTCCCAGGGATATAGCAATCAGCCCCAGCATTTT. Protein product: CASSSQGYSNQPQHF.

This chain joins TRBV18 and TRBJ2-5; TRBD2 aligns across 13 bases. This CDR3 comprises 16 residues. The germline V gene has CDR1 KGHSH and CDR2 LQKENI. After removal of 4 bases from V and 5 bases from J, the junction contained 7 bases not matched to a gene. In nucleotides, the CDR3 is TGTGCCAGCTCACAACTAGCGGGGGGGCCCGGCGAGACCCAGTACTTC. It encodes CASSQLAGGPGETQYF.

This clone was counted a few times. The V gene is TRBV24-1, the J gene TRBJ2-1; TRBD1 or TRBD2 may be the D gene (6 bases each). CDR3 length: 13 residues. Germline CDR1 is KGHDR and CDR2 is SFDVKD. V lost 1 base to trimming and J lost 9 bases, with 9 bases between them. The CDR3 DNA follows: TGTGCCACCAGTGATTTAAGGGGGGCTGAGCAGTTCTTC. This sequence encodes CATSDLRGAEQFF.